One and the same sample provided the 31 T cell receptor beta chains below, sequenced in a study of control samples from healthy donors and cancer patients. The assay was immunoSEQ multiplex PCR, and TCRdb's table has in-frame clones only and misses some. The data show roughly 370,000 clones, 75% to 95% seen once. The sample was PBMCs. The receptors stem from a man between 40 and 49 years old with head and neck cancer.

This chain links TRBV2 with TRBJ2-3; 7 bases line up with TRBD2. V shed 6 bases, J shed 0 bases, and the junction held 9 bases outside the gene matches. Germline assignment: CDR1 SNHLY and CDR2 FYNNEI. CDR3 size: 16 residues. In DNA form, the CDR3 reads TGTGCCAGCAGCCCGCGGGGGACGGGGAGCACAGATACGCAGTATTTT. Protein sequence: CASSPRGTGSTDTQYF.

The genes are TRBV30 and TRBJ2-3; TRBD2 matches at 10 bases. V dropped 7 bases and J dropped 6; count of bases not matched to a gene: 10. Germline lookup yields CDR1 GTSNPN and CDR2 SVGIG (reference sequence). The CDR3 has 14 amino acids. CDR3 coding DNA: TGTGCCTTTAGACTAGCGGGTAATGTGGATACGCAGTATTTT. Translated: CAFRLAGNVDTQYF.

The rearrangement links TRBV2 to TRBJ1-2; TRBD1 might be the D (6 bases). Per germline, CDR1 SNHLY and CDR2 FYNNEI. The CDR3 has 14 amino acids. Trimming took 3 bases from V and 8 from J, leaving 16 bases between them. This CDR3 is CASSDTDRLDGYTF. In nucleotides, the CDR3 is TGTGCCAGCAGTGATACCGACAGGTTGGACGGCTACACCTTC.

The chain couples TRBV2 to TRBJ1-3; D uncertain. The germline V gene encodes CDR1 SNHLY and CDR2 FYNNEI. Trimming took off 0 bases at V and 0 bases at J, with 9 bases between the two ends. The CDR3 is 16 amino acids. Here the CDR3 DNA reads TGTGCCAGCAGTGAAGCAACTTCCCGCTCTGGAAACACCATATATTTT. It codes for CASSEATSRSGNTIYF. The full variable domain, completed using reference TRBV2 and TRBJ1-3, is EPEVTQTPSHQVTQMGQEVILRCVPISNHLYFYWYRQILGQKVEFLVSFYNNEISEKSEIFDDQFSVERPDGSNFTLKIRSTKLEDSAMYFCASSEATSRSGNTIYFGEGSWLTVV.

The chain uses TRBV27 and TRBJ2-5, with D perhaps TRBD1 (6 bases). Germline V lookup: CDR1 MNHEY, CDR2 SMNVEV (reference sequence). The CDR3 runs to 13 residues. V was clipped by 6 bases and J by 6 bases, with 14 bases between them. The CDR3 region has the DNA TGTGCCAGCAGGAGGACAGTAACCAAGACCCAGTACTTC. Its translation: CASRRTVTKTQYF.

The V call is TRBV10-3, the J call TRBJ2-2; 12 nucleotides match TRBD2. V shed 3 bases and J 8 bases; nucleotides not matched to a gene: 13. CDR3 length: 18 amino acids. Germline V gives CDR1 ENHRY, CDR2 SYGVKD. For the CDR3, the DNA is TGTGCCATCAGTGATCAAGTTCGCGAGACTAGCGGGAGTGGGGAGCTGTTTTTT. It translates to CAISDQVRETSGSGELFF.

In DNA form, the CDR3 reads TGTGCCAGCATGCGGGGGCAGGGTGAGACCCAGTACTTC. This codes for CASMRGQGETQYF. The J gene is TRBJ2-5, the V gene TRBV5-4, with D possibly TRBD2 on 7 matching bases. V lost 6 bases, J lost 5 bases, and 14 bases lay in between. The CDR3 consists of 13 residues. Germline CDR1 and CDR2: SGHNT and YYREEE (reference sequence).

This rearrangement joins TRBV5-1 to TRBJ2-1; D tentatively fits TRBD1 or TRBD2 (6 bases each). The CDR3 extends over 15 amino acids. Per germline, CDR1 SGHRS and CDR2 YFSETQ. The V end was cut by 0 bases, the J end by 9 bases, with 16 bases between. The CDR3 sequence is CASSLDPGAPGEQFF. Written as DNA, the CDR3 is TGCGCCAGCAGCTTGGATCCGGGGGCGCCAGGTGAGCAGTTCTTC.

The genes are TRBV24-1 and TRBJ2-1; 9 bases are a match to TRBD2. The V gene's germline CDR1 is KGHDR and CDR2 SFDVKD. The CDR3 runs 16 residues. The ends lost 5 bases at V and 5 bases at J; junction bases unmatched: 9. The CDR3 sequence: CATSGPAGGLNNEQFF. DNA of the CDR3: TGTGCCACCAGTGGTCCAGCGGGAGGACTAAACAATGAGCAGTTCTTC.

The chain employs TRBV5-4 and TRBJ2-1; 9 bases line up with TRBD2. Germline-derived CDR1 and CDR2 are SGHNT and YYREEE (reference sequence). V lost 4 bases, J lost 2 bases, and 13 bases stayed unmatched. This CDR3 region has 18 residues. The CDR3 loop reads CASSPTQGAGGPYNEQFF. The CDR3 coding sequence is TGTGCCAGCAGCCCAACCCAAGGAGCGGGAGGACCCTACAATGAGCAGTTCTTC.

This clone has just one count. V gene TRBV24-1 combines with J gene TRBJ2-3; D perhaps matches TRBD2 (7 bases). This CDR3 has 16 amino acids. Germline V gives CDR1 KGHDR, CDR2 SFDVKD. Trimming removed 0 bases at V and 4 bases at J, with 13 bases between. In DNA form, the CDR3 reads TGTGCCACCAGTGATTTGCTGGGCGGGGGCCCAGATACGCAGTATTTT. Protein sequence: CATSDLLGGGPDTQYF.

The chain has TRBV3-1 (or the pseudogene TRBV3-2) and TRBJ1-1; D remains unclear. The CDR3 is 13 amino acids. V lost 1 base and J 3 bases, leaving 6 bases between the germline ends. Germline-derived CDR1 and CDR2 are LGHDT and YNNKEL (reference sequence). CDR3 protein: CASSQVSDTEAFF. The DNA of the CDR3 is TGTGCCAGCAGCCAAGTGTCTGACACTGAAGCTTTCTTT.

The V gene is TRBV6-6, the J gene TRBJ2-5, with a weak D call TRBD1 (6 bases). The CDR3 covers 16 residues. Germline assignment: CDR1 MNHNY and CDR2 SVGAGI (reference sequence). Between the trimmed V and J ends, which lost 0 bases and 0 bases, there was a span of 11 bases. CDR3 sequence: CASSYSSQGNQETQYF. The CDR3 DNA is TGTGCCAGCAGTTACTCTTCACAGGGAAACCAAGAGACCCAGTACTTC.

This chain links TRBV10-3 with TRBJ2-7; D unclear. Germline CDR1 reads ENHRY; CDR2 reads SYGVKD. This CDR3 is built from 12 residues. Deletions cut 0 bases from V and 8 bases from J, with 8 bases between. The CDR3 sequence: CAISESPPKQYF. In DNA, the CDR3 is TGTGCCATCAGTGAGTCGCCTCCTAAGCAGTACTTC.

The CDR3 reads CAISGSILAGSPLGETQYF. Here the CDR3 DNA reads TGTGCCATCAGTGGATCAATACTAGCGGGAAGTCCCCTTGGAGAGACCCAGTACTTC. This chain links TRBV10-3 with TRBJ2-5, with 10 bases aligning to TRBD2. CDR1 and CDR2 (germline): ENHRY, SYGVKD. This CDR3 comprises 19 residues. V trimming: 4 bases; J trimming: 4 bases; junction bases outside the gene matches: 18.

J is TRBJ1-1 and V is TRBV5-6; TRBD1 is a possible D gene (5 bases). V gave up 0 bases and J gave up 1 base, with 7 bases separating them. This CDR3 region has 14 residues. Germline V gene lookup returns CDR1 SGHDT and CDR2 YYEEEE. This chain's CDR3 is CASSLAGGNTEAFF. CDR3 DNA sequence: TGTGCCAGCAGCTTGGCCGGGGGGAACACTGAAGCTTTCTTT.

This chain connects TRBV12-3 or TRBV12-4 to TRBJ1-5, with D possibly being TRBD1 (5 bases). V was clipped by 5 bases and J by 5 bases, with 10 bases between them. This CDR3 spans 13 amino acids. Here the CDR3 reads CASSTGTHQPQHF. The CDR3 region has the DNA TGTGCCAGCAGTACCGGGACCCATCAGCCCCAGCATTTT.

The rearrangement uses TRBV3-1 (or the pseudogene TRBV3-2) and TRBJ1-1; D remains ambiguous. The V end was cut by 0 bases, the J end by 4 bases, with 15 bases between. This CDR3 is 16 amino acids long. CDR1 LGHDT and CDR2 YNNKEL come from the germline V gene (reference sequence). The CDR3, as DNA: TGTGCCAGCAGCCAAGATGGGCAGGTTCGGGGCACTGAAGCTTTCTTT. Its protein is CASSQDGQVRGTEAFF.

The chain recombines TRBV7-8 with TRBJ2-2; 8 bases line up with TRBD2. Germline-derived CDR1 and CDR2 are SGHVS and FQNEAQ. V lost 2 bases, J lost 6 bases, and 2 bases stayed unmatched. This CDR3 contains 14 residues. For the CDR3, the DNA is TGTGCCAGCAGCTTACCAGCGGGGGCCGGGGAGCTGTTTTTT. Translated: CASSLPAGAGELFF. Complete variable domain (other parts from reference TRBV7-8 and TRBJ2-2): GAGVSQSPRYKVAKRGQDVALRCDPISGHVSLFWYQQALGQGPEFLTYFQNEAQLDKSGLPSDRFFAERPEGSVSTLKIQRTQQEDSAVYLCASSLPAGAGELFFGEGSRLTVL.

The CDR3 DNA follows: TGTGCCACCAGTCGGTCAGGGGGCGACCATCAGCCCCAGCATTTT. Translation gives CATSRSGGDHQPQHF. The gene calls are TRBV24-1 and TRBJ1-5, with 8 bases fitting TRBD1. Trimming cost V 6 bases and J 5 bases; bases outside gene matches: 8. Germline CDR1 and CDR2: KGHDR and SFDVKD. This CDR3 has 15 amino acids.

The chain has TRBV30 and TRBJ2-7; D is perhaps TRBD1 (6 bases). V was shortened by 0 bases and J by 4 bases, with 19 bases between the two germline ends. Germline V gives CDR1 GTSNPN, CDR2 SVGIG (reference sequence). CDR3 length: 16 amino acids. The CDR3 coding sequence is TGTGCCTGGAGTGTAAAAAGGAGGCAGGGGCTGTACGAGCAGTACTTC. It yields the protein CAWSVKRRQGLYEQYF.

The chain combines TRBV7-9 with TRBJ2-3; 8 bases are shared with TRBD2. V lost 5 bases to trimming and J lost 2 bases; unmatched junction nucleotides: 15. The CDR3 is made up of 18 amino acids. Per germline, CDR1 SEHNR and CDR2 FQNEAQ (reference sequence). CDR3 amino acids: CASSPNLGAGEITDTQYF. Here the CDR3 DNA reads TGTGCCAGCAGCCCTAATCTCGGAGCGGGGGAGATCACAGATACGCAGTATTTT.

The V and J genes are TRBV30 and TRBJ2-1; D is undetermined. There are 15 residues in the CDR3. Germline values: CDR1 GTSNPN, CDR2 SVGIG (reference sequence). V lost 0 bases and J lost 0, with 9 bases in between. CDR3 sequence: CAWSVGSSSYNEQFF. In DNA form, the CDR3 reads TGTGCCTGGAGTGTAGGCTCATCCTCCTACAATGAGCAGTTCTTC.

The chain recombines TRBV5-1 with TRBJ2-3; TRBD1 is a possible D gene (5 bases). CDR1 SGHRS and CDR2 YFSETQ come from the germline V gene. The CDR3 is 15 amino acids. Trimming left V 0 bases short and J 1 base short, with 9 bases between. CDR3 DNA: TGCGCCAGCAGCTTGGGCGGCAGGGGCACAGATACGCAGTATTTT. The encoded protein is CASSLGGRGTDTQYF.

CDR3 loop: CASSEDAYGQPQHF. The CDR3 coding sequence is TGTGCCAGCAGTGAAGACGCATACGGGCAGCCCCAGCATTTT. The chain uses TRBV2 and TRBJ1-5; D is uncertain. Germline CDR1 reads SNHLY; CDR2 reads FYNNEI. This CDR3 has 14 amino acids. V lost 1 base, J lost 7 bases, and 11 bases lay in between.

The chain couples TRBV27 to TRBJ1-6, with TRBD1 matching over 9 bases. With V trimmed by 4 bases and J by 7 bases, 8 bases remained unmatched. CDR1 and CDR2 (germline): MNHEY, SMNVEV (reference sequence). The CDR3 has 16 residues. CDR3 nucleotides: TGTGCCAGCAGTTGGACCGGTGGGACAGGGAATTCACCCCTCCACTTT. This translates into CASSWTGGTGNSPLHF.

The V and J genes are TRBV5-1 and TRBJ1-3; D is uncertain. Germline V gene lookup returns CDR1 SGHRS and CDR2 YFSETQ. This CDR3 spans 12 amino acids. Trimming stripped 8 bases from V and 0 bases from J, with 6 bases between. Written as DNA, the CDR3 is TGCGCCAGTACGGGCTCTGGAAACACCATATATTTT. Residues: CASTGSGNTIYF.

This chain connects TRBV4-3 to TRBJ2-3, with 11 bases lining up with TRBD2. This CDR3 has 16 amino acids. J was trimmed by 3 bases and V by 0 bases; bases with no gene match: 2. Germline values: CDR1 LGHNA, CDR2 YSLEER. CDR3: CASSQDWTSGTDTQYF. The CDR3, as DNA: TGCGCCAGCAGCCAAGACTGGACTAGCGGGACAGATACGCAGTATTTT.

The chain uses TRBV6-1 and TRBJ2-3, with 10 bases aligning to TRBD1. This CDR3 has 16 amino acids. In germline, CDR1 is MNHNS, CDR2 SASEGT. The ends lost 0 bases at V and 3 bases at J; junction bases unmatched: 3. The CDR3 region has the DNA TGTGCCAGCAGTGAAGCGGCGGGACAGGGGACAGATACGCAGTATTTT. Translation: CASSEAAGQGTDTQYF.

V gene TRBV5-6 combines with J gene TRBJ1-1; 7 bases match TRBD1. CDR1 and CDR2 (germline): SGHDT, YYEEEE. The CDR3 runs 12 residues. The V segment lost 9 bases and the J segment 2 bases; nucleotides outside the gene matches: 4. The CDR3 bases are TGTGCCACCGAGGGGGCCAACACTGAAGCTTTCTTT. Translation: CATEGANTEAFF.

The rearrangement uses TRBV3-1 (or the pseudogene TRBV3-2) and TRBJ2-7; possibly TRBD1 for D (7 bases). Trimming pared 1 base from V and 6 bases from J, leaving 19 bases between. The CDR3 sequence is 16 residues long. CDR1 and CDR2 (germline): LGHDT, YNNKEL (reference sequence). This CDR3 is CASSQGLDRLGGEQYF. As DNA, the CDR3 is TGTGCCAGCAGCCAAGGATTGGACAGGCTGGGGGGCGAGCAGTACTTC.